This T cell receptor (beta chain) is drawn from a study of breast tumors, draining lymph nodes, adjacent tissues. This clonotype was detected many times. Its matching antigen is unknown. Axillary draining lymph nodes of breast cancer patients supplied the node samples. The V gene's germline CDR1 is MDHEN and CDR2 SYDVKM. The CDR3 spans 17 residues. Trimming shortened V by 3 bases and J by 4 bases, and 16 bases separated the two germline ends. Broader study findings: Data only fit, rather than demonstrated, lymph node origin of most tumor T cells. Luminal-like breast cancer showed significantly higher tumor–nontumor repertoire similarity than basal-like. Most tumor T cells seemingly derive from lymph node, then expand in tumor. Tumors had less TCR diversity than lymph nodes, more than nontumor tissue.

Using its own MiXCR run on the multiplex PCR reads, TCRdb lists one record per CDR3 protein. The table shows 150,000 to 200,000 distinct CDR3 sequences, with 33% occurring only once. This TCR derives from a female donor with breast cancer. Some clones in this sample may be carry-over from other donors' samples. The material sequenced was axillary lymph node tissue. The chain uses TRBV28 and TRBJ1-6; D not resolved. CDR3 sequence: CASSLVLIDRYNSPLHF. CDR3 coding DNA: TGTGCCAGCAGTTTGGTGCTGATCGACCGTTATAATTCACCCCTCCACTTT.